The rows below give T cell receptor beta chains drawn from one sample of a study of blood T cell repertoires in COVID-19. The repertoire was sequenced with immunoSEQ multiplex PCR; TCRdb's copy has only in-frame clones and lacks some. The repertoire holds 270,000 or so clones, with under 95% as singletons. Material: PBMCs or T cells enriched from blood (not recorded which). Source of these receptors: a woman between 35 and 50 years old with acute COVID-19. Both conserved end residues are part of each CDR3. Each record gives: J gene, V gene, clone size, D gene, CDR3 DNA, CDR3 protein. A D gene is named only where the DNA matches it firmly. Some rows mark clone size as missing; the rest say once, few, many or name a class of expanded clone.

J gene: TRBJ2-7; V gene: TRBV28; clone size: -; D gene: TRBD1; CDR3 DNA: TGTGCCAGCAGACCCGGGACAGGGCGATCCTACGAGCAGTACTTC; CDR3 protein: CASRPGTGRSYEQYF
J gene: TRBJ2-5; V gene: TRBV19; clone size: -; D gene: TRBD2; CDR3 DNA: TGTGCCAGTAGTATCGACTTGCGGGGGGCCGGTGAGGAGACCCAGTACTTC; CDR3 protein: CASSIDLRGAGEETQYF
J gene: TRBJ2-1; V gene: TRBV5-6; clone size: -; D gene: TRBD2; CDR3 DNA: TGTGCCAGCAGCTGGGGGCCTACTAGCGGGAGTCTAAATGAGCAGTTCTTC; CDR3 protein: CASSWGPTSGSLNEQFF
J gene: TRBJ2-7; V gene: TRBV10-1; clone size: -; D gene: TRBD2; CDR3 DNA: TGCGCCAGCAGTGGCCCCTGGGGAGCGGGAGGCTTCTACGAGCAGTACTTC; CDR3 protein: CASSGPWGAGGFYEQYF
J gene: TRBJ1-1; V gene: TRBV2; clone size: -; D gene: -; CDR3 DNA: TGTGCCAGCAGTCTGATGTGGGCCCGTGCTTTCTTT; CDR3 protein: CASSLMWARAFF
J gene: TRBJ2-7; V gene: TRBV11-2; clone size: -; D gene: TRBD1; CDR3 DNA: TGTGCCAGCAGCTTAGGACAGGGTGGCGAGCAGTACTTC; CDR3 protein: CASSLGQGGEQYF
J gene: TRBJ2-1; V gene: TRBV3-1/TRBV3-2; clone size: -; D gene: TRBD2; CDR3 DNA: TGTGCCAGCAGCCAAGCGGGACTAGCAGCCGATGAGCAGTTCTTC; CDR3 protein: CASSQAGLAADEQFF
J gene: TRBJ1-5; V gene: TRBV4-3; clone size: -; D gene: TRBD1; CDR3 DNA: TGCGCCAGCAGCCAGGGGACAGGGCGGGGTCAGCCCCAGCATTTT; CDR3 protein: CASSQGTGRGQPQHF
J gene: TRBJ2-3; V gene: TRBV6-6; clone size: -; D gene: TRBD2; CDR3 DNA: TGTGCCAGCAGACGATCCGGGACTAGCGGGGGGGTTAGCACAGATACGCAGTATTTT; CDR3 protein: CASRRSGTSGGVSTDTQYF
J gene: TRBJ2-7; V gene: TRBV15; clone size: -; D gene: TRBD2; CDR3 DNA: TGTGCCACCAGCAGACCCAGCGGGACGGCATCCTACGAGCAGTACTTC; CDR3 protein: CATSRPSGTASYEQYF
J gene: TRBJ1-1; V gene: TRBV28; clone size: -; D gene: -; CDR3 DNA: TGTGCCAGCAGTGAACCCCCGGGGGGCCAAGCTTTCTTT; CDR3 protein: CASSEPPGGQAFF
J gene: TRBJ1-2; V gene: TRBV6-6; clone size: -; D gene: -; CDR3 DNA: TGTGCCAGCACACCCGTGGCGGGAGGCTACACCTTC; CDR3 protein: CASTPVAGGYTF
J gene: TRBJ2-2; V gene: TRBV19; clone size: -; D gene: -; CDR3 DNA: TGTGCCAGTAGTATTTGGGGGGTTGACACCGGGGAGCTGTTTTTT; CDR3 protein: CASSIWGVDTGELFF
J gene: TRBJ1-4; V gene: TRBV2; clone size: -; D gene: -; CDR3 DNA: TGTGCCAGCGGGAGGTTAGCAACTAATGAAAAACTGTTTTTT; CDR3 protein: CASGRLATNEKLFF
J gene: TRBJ2-1; V gene: TRBV20-1; clone size: -; D gene: TRBD2; CDR3 DNA: TGCAGTGCTAGTCTCTTAGCGGGAGTACGTGAGCAGTTCTTC; CDR3 protein: CSASLLAGVREQFF
J gene: TRBJ2-5; V gene: TRBV9; clone size: -; D gene: TRBD2; CDR3 DNA: TGTGCCAGCAGCGTCCTCCCCTCTAGGGGAGGGCAAGGAGAGACCCAGTACTTC; CDR3 protein: CASSVLPSRGGQGETQYF
J gene: TRBJ2-3; V gene: TRBV9; clone size: -; D gene: TRBD2; CDR3 DNA: TGTGCCAGCAGCGTAGATAGCGGGAGGGCCCGGAGCACAGATACGCAGTATTTT; CDR3 protein: CASSVDSGRARSTDTQYF
J gene: TRBJ1-1; V gene: TRBV4-1; clone size: -; D gene: -; CDR3 DNA: TGCGCCAGCTCGGACACGGGTATGAACACTGAAGCTTTCTTT; CDR3 protein: CASSDTGMNTEAFF
J gene: TRBJ2-2; V gene: TRBV11-3; clone size: once; D gene: -; CDR3 DNA: TGTGCCAGCAGCCACCCAGGAACCGGGGAGCTGTTTTTT; CDR3 protein: CASSHPGTGELFF
J gene: TRBJ2-7; V gene: TRBV6-5; clone size: -; D gene: TRBD1; CDR3 DNA: TGTGCCAGCAGCCTCTATGGGACAGGGGTATACGAGCAGTACTTC; CDR3 protein: CASSLYGTGVYEQYF
J gene: TRBJ2-1; V gene: TRBV5-1; clone size: -; D gene: TRBD2; CDR3 DNA: TGCGCCAGCAGCTGGACTAGCGGGGGGCTATACAATGAGCAGTTCTTC; CDR3 protein: CASSWTSGGLYNEQFF
J gene: TRBJ1-3; V gene: TRBV4-2; clone size: -; D gene: -; CDR3 DNA: TGTGCCAGCAGCCAAGGGGGCCCTGGAAACACCATATATTTT; CDR3 protein: CASSQGGPGNTIYF
J gene: TRBJ2-1; V gene: TRBV7-2; clone size: -; D gene: TRBD2; CDR3 DNA: TGTGCCAGCAGCCCTGGAGGGACTAGCGGTTATGAGCAGTTCTTC; CDR3 protein: CASSPGGTSGYEQFF
J gene: TRBJ2-3; V gene: TRBV2; clone size: -; D gene: -; CDR3 DNA: TGTGCCAGCAGTGAGCAGGGGTATCCTAGCACAGATACGCAGTATTTT; CDR3 protein: CASSEQGYPSTDTQYF
J gene: TRBJ2-6; V gene: TRBV5-1; clone size: -; D gene: -; CDR3 DNA: TGCGCCAGCAGAGTGGGACACTCCTCTGGGGCCAACGTCCTGACTTTC; CDR3 protein: CASRVGHSSGANVLTF
J gene: TRBJ2-6; V gene: TRBV6-1; clone size: -; D gene: -; CDR3 DNA: TGTGCCAGCAGTGAATCCCGGGCTGGGGCCAACGTCCTGACTTTC; CDR3 protein: CASSESRAGANVLTF
J gene: TRBJ1-2; V gene: TRBV6-2/TRBV6-3; clone size: -; D gene: -; CDR3 DNA: TGTGCCAGCAGTACGAACCGGGAGCGAGGAGGCTACACCTTC; CDR3 protein: CASSTNRERGGYTF
J gene: TRBJ2-2; V gene: TRBV7-3; clone size: -; D gene: -; CDR3 DNA: TGTGCCAGCAGCTTTGGGGCAGGGGCCCTACGCACCGGGGAGCTGTTTTTT; CDR3 protein: CASSFGAGALRTGELFF
J gene: TRBJ2-7; V gene: TRBV5-1; clone size: few; D gene: -; CDR3 DNA: TGCGCCAGCAGCTTGGGGGAGCAATCCTACGAGCAGTACTTC; CDR3 protein: CASSLGEQSYEQYF
J gene: TRBJ1-2; V gene: TRBV5-1; clone size: -; D gene: -; CDR3 DNA: TGCGCCAGCAGAGCGGTCGGGGGTACCTATGGCTACACCTTC; CDR3 protein: CASRAVGGTYGYTF
J gene: TRBJ1-1; V gene: TRBV2; clone size: -; D gene: TRBD1; CDR3 DNA: TGTGCCAGCAATAGGCGACCGGGACAGGGCACTGAAGCTTTCTTT; CDR3 protein: CASNRRPGQGTEAFF
J gene: TRBJ1-3; V gene: TRBV29-1; clone size: -; D gene: -; CDR3 DNA: TGCAGCGTTGGCGCCGGGTTCTCTGGAAACACCATATATTTT; CDR3 protein: CSVGAGFSGNTIYF
J gene: TRBJ2-1; V gene: TRBV7-3; clone size: -; D gene: -; CDR3 DNA: TGTGCCAGCAGCTTAACGTCGAATACAGGCCATGAGCAGTTCTTC; CDR3 protein: CASSLTSNTGHEQFF
J gene: TRBJ2-1; V gene: TRBV15; clone size: -; D gene: TRBD1; CDR3 DNA: TGTGCCACCAGCAGAGTGGGACAGGGTATAGATGAGCAGTTCTTC; CDR3 protein: CATSRVGQGIDEQFF
J gene: TRBJ2-7; V gene: TRBV5-4; clone size: -; D gene: -; CDR3 DNA: TGTGCCAGCAGCTCCTATAACGAGCAGTACTTC; CDR3 protein: CASSSYNEQYF
J gene: TRBJ1-1; V gene: TRBV14; clone size: -; D gene: -; CDR3 DNA: TGTGCCAGCAGCCAGTCGGTGAACACTGAAGCTTTCTTT; CDR3 protein: CASSQSVNTEAFF
J gene: TRBJ2-5; V gene: TRBV9; clone size: -; D gene: -; CDR3 DNA: TGTGCCAGCAGCCCAAGAGGACATGCTCAAGAGACCCAGTACTTC; CDR3 protein: CASSPRGHAQETQYF
J gene: TRBJ2-1; V gene: TRBV12-3/TRBV12-4; clone size: -; D gene: -; CDR3 DNA: TGTGCCAGCAGTTTAGGTGGCTTTGAGCAGTTCTTC; CDR3 protein: CASSLGGFEQFF
J gene: TRBJ2-1; V gene: TRBV2; clone size: -; D gene: -; CDR3 DNA: TGTGCCAGCAGTGAAGAGATGAGCTCCTACAATGAGCAGTTCTTC; CDR3 protein: CASSEEMSSYNEQFF
J gene: TRBJ1-5; V gene: TRBV27; clone size: -; D gene: -; CDR3 DNA: TGTGCCAGCAGTTTTGGGCAGGGTAATTTACAGCCCCAGCATTTT; CDR3 protein: CASSFGQGNLQPQHF
J gene: TRBJ2-5; V gene: TRBV9; clone size: -; D gene: -; CDR3 DNA: TGTGCCAGCAGCGGTGGCCACAGAAATAGCGGAGAAGAGACCCAGTACTTC; CDR3 protein: CASSGGHRNSGEETQYF